Listed below are T cell receptor beta chains from one sample, sequenced in a study of blood T cells in healthy people across ages. TCRdb ran MiXCR on the 5' RACE reads and lists one entry per CDR3 protein. The sample includes about 780,000 distinct CDR3 sequences, about 42% of them seen just once. The sequenced sample consisted of blood. The receptors derive from a man of 80 years or more in good health. Both conserved end residues are part of each CDR3. D genes are given only for firm matches. Expanded clones get a size class; other rows say once, few or many, or leave the size out.

j_gene | abundance | v_gene | d_gene | CDR3aa | CDR3nt
TRBJ1-2 | NA | TRBV29-1 | TRBD1 | CSVEDGNWRQGSYGYTF | TGCAGCGTTGAAGACGGCAACTGGAGACAGGGGAGCTATGGCTACACCTTC
TRBJ2-5 | NA | TRBV29-1 | NA | CSVEDPRGRTGGTQYF | TGCAGCGTTGAAGATCCGCGGGGCCGCACAGGCGGGACCCAGTACTTC
TRBJ2-1 | NA | TRBV10-3 | TRBD1 | CASQGGQGRNEQFF | TGTGCCAGTCAAGGGGGACAGGGTCGGAATGAGCAGTTCTTC
TRBJ2-3 | NA | TRBV11-2 | TRBD2 | CASSPLGGGHTQYF | TGTGCCAGCAGCCCACTCGGGGGGGGTCATACGCAGTATTTT
TRBJ2-1 | NA | TRBV30 | NA | CAWSVGSRYNEQFF | TGTGCCTGGAGTGTAGGGTCGAGATACAATGAGCAGTTCTTC
TRBJ1-2 | NA | TRBV20-1 | TRBD1 | CSAPTRGRGYGYTF | TGCAGTGCGCCAACCAGGGGGCGCGGTTATGGCTACACCTTC
TRBJ1-1 | NA | TRBV16 | NA | CASSPKQDTEAFF | TGTGCCAGCAGCCCGAAACAGGACACTGAAGCTTTCTTT
TRBJ2-3 | once | TRBV20-1 | TRBD2 | CSAPDRGESTDTQYF | TGCAGTGCTCCAGACCGGGGGGAGAGCACAGATACGCAGTATTTT
TRBJ1-1 | few | TRBV12-3/TRBV12-4 | NA | CASSLEDRTEAFF | TGTGCCAGCAGTTTGGAGGACCGGACTGAAGCTTTCTTT
TRBJ2-3 | NA | TRBV11-2 | TRBD2 | CASSFTGGGGTDTQYF | TGTGCCAGCAGCTTCACGGGAGGAGGGGGCACAGATACGCAGTATTTT
TRBJ1-2 | NA | TRBV15 | NA | CATSRDLVGGPPEDGYTF | TGTGCCACCAGCAGAGATCTTGTGGGAGGACCTCCTGAGGATGGCTACACCTTC
TRBJ1-4 | few | TRBV29-1 | NA | CSVEEGVNEKLFF | TGCAGCGTTGAAGAGGGAGTAAATGAAAAACTGTTTTTT
TRBJ2-3 | NA | TRBV7-9 | TRBD1 | CASSRLGTGGTGPTDTQYF | TGTGCCAGCAGTCGCCTTGGGACAGGGGGGACCGGGCCCACAGATACGCAGTATTTT
TRBJ1-6 | NA | TRBV28 | NA | CASRTPTATNSPLHF | TGTGCCAGCAGAACACCGACAGCGACCAATTCACCCCTCCACTTT
TRBJ2-7 | NA | TRBV7-2 | NA | CASSLSSSLYEQYF | TGTGCCAGCAGCTTATCTAGCTCCCTCTACGAGCAGTACTTC
TRBJ2-5 | NA | TRBV5-1 | TRBD1 | CTSSPRQGQETQYF | TGCACCAGCAGCCCACGACAGGGACAAGAGACCCAGTACTTC
TRBJ1-2 | NA | TRBV5-5 | NA | CASSHRDLNTF | TGTGCCAGCAGCCACAGGGATTTAAACACCTTC
TRBJ2-5 | NA | TRBV28 | TRBD2 | CASSGGLAEETQYF | TGTGCCAGCAGTGGGGGACTAGCGGAAGAGACCCAGTACTTC
TRBJ1-1 | NA | TRBV24-1 | NA | CATSTLTEAFF | TGTGCCACCAGTACTCTGACTGAAGCTTTCTTT
TRBJ1-6 | NA | TRBV6-2/TRBV6-3 | TRBD1 | CAGSHGQANSPLHF | TGTGCTGGCAGCCACGGACAGGCCAATTCACCCCTCCACTTT
TRBJ2-3 | few | TRBV4-3 | NA | CASSPGSVPSTDTQYF | TGCGCCAGCAGCCCCGGCAGCGTCCCTAGCACAGATACGCAGTATTTT
TRBJ2-5 | few | TRBV20-1 | TRBD2 | CSAKGTSQETQYF | TGCAGTGCTAAAGGGACTAGCCAAGAGACCCAGTACTTC
TRBJ2-6 | many | TRBV20-1 | NA | CSASPTGANVLTF | TGCAGTGCTAGTCCTACTGGGGCCAACGTCCTGACTTTC
TRBJ2-7 | NA | TRBV9 | NA | CASTPLGSSYNEQYF | TGTGCCAGCACCCCATTGGGCAGCTCCTACAATGAGCAGTACTTC
TRBJ2-5 | many | TRBV27 | NA | CASSTWTRGGVETQYF | TGTGCCAGCAGTACCTGGACAAGAGGGGGTGTAGAGACCCAGTACTTC
TRBJ2-4 | NA | TRBV11-2 | NA | CASSGGQDYNWGNIQYF | TGTGCCAGCAGCGGCGGGCAGGATTATAACTGGGGAAACATTCAGTACTTC
TRBJ2-5 | NA | TRBV3-1 | NA | CASSQTGPRGQETQYF | TGTGCCAGCAGCCAAACCGGACCGAGAGGGCAAGAGACCCAGTACTTC
TRBJ2-2 | NA | TRBV6-6 | NA | CASSCSLTIGELFF | TGTGCCAGCAGTTGCTCGCTGACAATCGGGGAGCTGTTTTTT
TRBJ2-3 | many | TRBV20-1 | NA | CSAPDRLYADTQYF | TGCAGTGCTCCGGACCGCCTATATGCAGATACGCAGTATTTT
TRBJ1-2 | NA | TRBV29-1 | NA | CSVADRGPGYTF | TGCAGCGTTGCGGATCGGGGGCCCGGCTACACCTTC
TRBJ2-1 | NA | TRBV30 | TRBD2 | CAWRSRGGNEQFF | TGTGCCTGGAGGTCCCGGGGAGGGAATGAGCAGTTCTTC
TRBJ2-7 | few | TRBV20-1 | TRBD2 | CSASRTSGLPYEQYF | TGCAGTGCTAGTAGGACTAGCGGACTACCCTACGAGCAGTACTTC
TRBJ2-7 | few | TRBV20-1 | NA | CSARDSGTNFREQYF | TGCAGTGCTAGAGATTCGGGCACCAATTTCCGCGAGCAGTACTTC
TRBJ2-3 | NA | TRBV12-3/TRBV12-4 | NA | CASSRALSTDTQYF | TGTGCCAGCAGTAGGGCGCTGAGCACAGATACGCAGTATTTT
TRBJ2-7 | many | TRBV5-1 | NA | CASRPSLRGGVHEQYF | TGCGCCAGCAGGCCGAGTTTAAGAGGGGGGGTCCACGAGCAGTACTTC
TRBJ2-7 | few | TRBV28 | NA | CATRLRGYFYEQYF | TGTGCCACGCGTTTACGGGGGTATTTCTACGAGCAGTACTTC
TRBJ2-1 | NA | TRBV9 | TRBD2 | CASSGGHLAGDSNEQFF | TGTGCCAGCAGCGGGGGGCACCTAGCGGGAGATAGCAATGAGCAGTTCTTC
TRBJ2-7 | NA | TRBV11-2 | TRBD2 | CASSLPSGDEQYF | TGTGCCAGCAGCTTACCTAGCGGTGACGAGCAGTACTTC
TRBJ2-3 | once | TRBV9 | TRBD1 | CACSPRSQTGADTQYF | TGTGCCTGCAGCCCTCGTTCCCAGACAGGGGCCGATACGCAGTATTTT
TRBJ2-7 | NA | TRBV11-3 | NA | CASSQGLRSSTYEQYF | TGTGCCAGCAGCCAGGGCTTGAGGAGTTCCACCTACGAGCAGTACTTC
TRBJ1-2 | NA | TRBV6-6 | TRBD1 | CASSVDRDGGYTF | TGTGCCAGCAGTGTGGACAGGGACGGGGGCTACACCTTC
TRBJ2-7 | few | TRBV5-1 | NA | CASSPSQAAYEQYF | TGCGCCAGCAGCCCTTCGCAGGCCGCCTACGAGCAGTACTTC
TRBJ2-1 | NA | TRBV9 | TRBD2 | CASSPGLAGQNDEQFF | TGTGCCAGCAGCCCGGGACTAGCGGGACAGAATGATGAGCAGTTCTTC
TRBJ2-5 | many | TRBV11-2 | TRBD2 | CASSLVGSGRGETQYF | TGTGCCAGCAGCTTAGTTGGTAGCGGGAGAGGAGAGACCCAGTACTTC
TRBJ1-2 | many | TRBV28 | NA | CASSSPDKGKGGYTF | TGTGCCAGCAGTTCCCCCGACAAGGGTAAAGGAGGCTACACCTTC
TRBJ1-5 | NA | TRBV3-1 | NA | CASSQDSTYNQPQHF | TGTGCCAGCAGCCAAGATAGCACTTACAATCAGCCCCAGCATTTT
TRBJ2-3 | NA | TRBV29-1 | TRBD2 | CSVGSGSSDTQYF | TGCAGCGTTGGTAGCGGGAGCTCAGATACGCAGTATTTT
TRBJ2-7 | NA | TRBV12-3/TRBV12-4 | TRBD1 | CASTPGQFYEQYF | TGTGCCAGCACCCCGGGACAGTTCTACGAGCAGTACTTC
TRBJ2-5 | NA | TRBV27 | NA | CASSFSQGFGTQYF | TGTGCCAGCAGTTTCAGCCAGGGGTTTGGGACCCAGTACTTC
TRBJ2-1 | NA | TRBV27 | NA | CASSDRALNEQFF | TGTGCCAGCAGTGACCGGGCCCTGAATGAGCAGTTCTTC
TRBJ2-7 | NA | TRBV29-1 | NA | CSVEVEGVYEQYF | TGCAGCGTTGAGGTGGAGGGGGTCTACGAGCAGTACTTC
TRBJ2-5 | NA | TRBV12-3/TRBV12-4 | NA | CASRPSGWETQYF | TGTGCCAGCAGGCCGTCCGGGTGGGAGACCCAGTACTTC
TRBJ2-7 | few | TRBV7-3 | NA | CASSSTEDSEQYF | TGTGCCAGCAGCTCAACAGAGGACTCCGAGCAGTACTTC
TRBJ1-1 | NA | TRBV7-9 | TRBD1 | CASSSGGTGTVNTEAFF | TGTGCCAGCAGCTCTGGGGGAACCGGGACAGTGAACACTGAAGCTTTCTTT
TRBJ2-1 | few | TRBV27 | TRBD2 | CASGGAAGGNYNEQFF | TGTGCCAGTGGGGGAGCAGCGGGAGGTAACTACAATGAGCAGTTCTTC
TRBJ2-3 | many | TRBV20-1 | NA | CSARGGGGADTQYF | TGCAGTGCTAGAGGTGGAGGGGGCGCAGATACGCAGTATTTT
TRBJ2-2 | NA | TRBV6-2/TRBV6-3 | NA | CASRALGLINTGELFF | TGTGCCAGCAGAGCCTTGGGGCTTATCAACACCGGGGAGCTGTTTTTT
TRBJ2-4 | NA | TRBV7-2 | TRBD2 | CASSRALGGNIRYF | TGTGCCAGCAGCCGGGCTCTGGGGGGGAACATTCGGTACTTC
TRBJ2-5 | NA | TRBV20-1 | NA | CSAVGGSQYF | TGCAGTGCGGTGGGGGGCTCCCAGTACTTC
TRBJ2-7 | NA | TRBV20-1 | NA | CSAPKPPCEQYF | TGCAGTGCTCCCAAACCTCCTTGCGAGCAGTACTTC